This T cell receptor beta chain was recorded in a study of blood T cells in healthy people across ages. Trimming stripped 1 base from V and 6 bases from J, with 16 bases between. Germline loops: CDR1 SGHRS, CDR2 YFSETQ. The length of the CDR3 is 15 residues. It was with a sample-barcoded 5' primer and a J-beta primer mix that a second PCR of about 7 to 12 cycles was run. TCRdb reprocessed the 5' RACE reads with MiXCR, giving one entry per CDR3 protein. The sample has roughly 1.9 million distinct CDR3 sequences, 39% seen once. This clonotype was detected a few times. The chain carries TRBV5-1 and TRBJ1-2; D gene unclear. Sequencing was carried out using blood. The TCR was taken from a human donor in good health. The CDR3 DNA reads TGCGCCAGCAGCTTGCGTGCGGGTGGAGTCGATGGCTACACCTTC. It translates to CASSLRAGGVDGYTF.